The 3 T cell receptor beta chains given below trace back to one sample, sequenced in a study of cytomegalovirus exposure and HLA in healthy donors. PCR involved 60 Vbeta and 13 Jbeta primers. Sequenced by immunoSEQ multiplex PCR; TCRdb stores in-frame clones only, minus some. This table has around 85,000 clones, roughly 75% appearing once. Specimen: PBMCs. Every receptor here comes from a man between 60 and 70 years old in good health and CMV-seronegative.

CDR3 amino acids: CASSLPTGQETQYF. The CDR3 DNA follows: TGTGCCAGCAGCTTGCCAACAGGACAAGAGACCCAGTACTTC. This chain uses TRBV5-4 with TRBJ2-5; weak D call: TRBD1 (5 bases). With 1 base removed from V and 2 bases from J, the gap between germline ends came to 9 bases. Germline-derived CDR1 and CDR2 are SGHNT and YYREEE (reference sequence). The CDR3 loop spans 14 amino acids.

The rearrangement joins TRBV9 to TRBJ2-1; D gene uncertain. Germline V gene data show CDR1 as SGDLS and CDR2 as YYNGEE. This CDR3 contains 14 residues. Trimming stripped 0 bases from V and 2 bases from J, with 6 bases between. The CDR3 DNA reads TGTGCCAGCAGCGTAGACCTAGCCTACAATGAGCAGTTCTTC. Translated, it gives CASSVDLAYNEQFF.

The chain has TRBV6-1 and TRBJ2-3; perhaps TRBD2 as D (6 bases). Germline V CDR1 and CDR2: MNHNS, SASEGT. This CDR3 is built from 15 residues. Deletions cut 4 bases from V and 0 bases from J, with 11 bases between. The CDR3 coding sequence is TGTGCCAGCAGTGGGGGACTTCCTAGCACAGATACGCAGTATTTT. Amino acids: CASSGGLPSTDTQYF.